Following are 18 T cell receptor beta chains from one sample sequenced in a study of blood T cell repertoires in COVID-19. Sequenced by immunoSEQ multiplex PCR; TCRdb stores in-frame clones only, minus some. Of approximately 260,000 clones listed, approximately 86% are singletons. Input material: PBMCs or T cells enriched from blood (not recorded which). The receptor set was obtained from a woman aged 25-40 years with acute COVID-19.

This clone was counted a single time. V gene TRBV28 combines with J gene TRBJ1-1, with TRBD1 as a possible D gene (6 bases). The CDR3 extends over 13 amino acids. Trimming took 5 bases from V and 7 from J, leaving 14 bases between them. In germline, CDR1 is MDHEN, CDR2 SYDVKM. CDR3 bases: TGTGCCAGCAGTGTAACACCCAGGGGTGAAGCTTTCTTT. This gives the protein CASSVTPRGEAFF. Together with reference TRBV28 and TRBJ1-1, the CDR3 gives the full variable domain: DVKVTQSSRYLVKRTGEKVFLECVQDMDHENMFWYRQDPGLGLRLIYFSYDVKMKEKGDIPEGYSVSREKKERFSLILESASTNQTSMYLCASSVTPRGEAFFGQGTRLTVV.

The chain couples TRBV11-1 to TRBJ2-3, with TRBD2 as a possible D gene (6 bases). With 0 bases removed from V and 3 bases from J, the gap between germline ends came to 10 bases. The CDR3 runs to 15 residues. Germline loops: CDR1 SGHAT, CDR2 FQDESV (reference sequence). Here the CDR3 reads CASSLAAGLTDTQYF. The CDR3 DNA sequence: TGTGCCAGCAGCTTAGCGGCAGGACTAACAGATACGCAGTATTTT.

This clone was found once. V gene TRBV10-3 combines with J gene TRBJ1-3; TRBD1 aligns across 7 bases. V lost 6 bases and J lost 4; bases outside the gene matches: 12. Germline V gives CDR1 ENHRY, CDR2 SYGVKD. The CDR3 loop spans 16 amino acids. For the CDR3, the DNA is TGTGCCATCAGCGAATCTCCAGGGGGAAAGGGAAACACCATATATTTT. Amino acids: CAISESPGGKGNTIYF.

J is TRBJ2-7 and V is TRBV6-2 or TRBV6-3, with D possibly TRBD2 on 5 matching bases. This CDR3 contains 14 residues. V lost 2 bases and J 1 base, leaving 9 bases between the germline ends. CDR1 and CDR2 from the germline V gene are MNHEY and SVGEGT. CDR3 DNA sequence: TGTGCCAGCAGTTACGTTCTAGCTTCCTACGAGCAGTACTTC. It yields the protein CASSYVLASYEQYF.

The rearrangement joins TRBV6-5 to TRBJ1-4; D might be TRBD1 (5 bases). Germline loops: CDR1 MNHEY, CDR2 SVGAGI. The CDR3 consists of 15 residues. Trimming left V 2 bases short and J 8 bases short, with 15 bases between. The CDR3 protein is CASSYLTVGKEKLFF. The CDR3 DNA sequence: TGTGCCAGCAGTTACCTGACAGTCGGTAAAGAAAAACTGTTTTTT.

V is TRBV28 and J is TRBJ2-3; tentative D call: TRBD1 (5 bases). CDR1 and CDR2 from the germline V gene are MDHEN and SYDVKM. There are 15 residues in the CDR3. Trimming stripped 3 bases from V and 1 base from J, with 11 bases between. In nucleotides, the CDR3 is TGTGCCAGCAGTTTTGGGGCGTTCGGCACAGATACGCAGTATTTT. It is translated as CASSFGAFGTDTQYF. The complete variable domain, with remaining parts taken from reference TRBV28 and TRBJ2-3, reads DVKVTQSSRYLVKRTGEKVFLECVQDMDHENMFWYRQDPGLGLRLIYFSYDVKMKEKGDIPEGYSVSREKKERFSLILESASTNQTSMYLCASSFGAFGTDTQYFGPGTRLTVL.

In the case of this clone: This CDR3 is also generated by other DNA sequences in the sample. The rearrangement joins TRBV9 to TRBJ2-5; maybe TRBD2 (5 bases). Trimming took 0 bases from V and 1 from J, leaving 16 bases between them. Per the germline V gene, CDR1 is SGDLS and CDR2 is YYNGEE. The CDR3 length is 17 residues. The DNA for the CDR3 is TGTGCCAGCAGCGTAGGGCTAGCAGCAGGTCTCCAAGAGACCCAGTACTTC. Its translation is CASSVGLAAGLQETQYF.

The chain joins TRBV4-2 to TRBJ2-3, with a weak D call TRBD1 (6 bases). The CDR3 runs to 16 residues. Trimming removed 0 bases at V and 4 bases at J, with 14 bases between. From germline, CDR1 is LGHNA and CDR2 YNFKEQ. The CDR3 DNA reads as TGTGCCAGCAGCCAAGAGCCCACAGGGCAACCAGATACGCAGTATTTT. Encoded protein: CASSQEPTGQPDTQYF.

The CDR3 reads CASSQTGGPNQPQHF. The CDR3 nucleotides are TGTGCCAGCAGTCAAACAGGGGGCCCCAATCAGCCCCAGCATTTT. The V and J genes are TRBV28 and TRBJ1-5, with 9 bases lining up with TRBD1. The CDR3 consists of 15 residues. V lost 5 bases and J lost 3; bases outside the gene matches: 5. Per the germline V gene, CDR1 is MDHEN and CDR2 is SYDVKM. The full variable domain, its missing parts supplied by reference TRBV28 and TRBJ1-5, is DVKVTQSSRYLVKRTGEKVFLECVQDMDHENMFWYRQDPGLGLRLIYFSYDVKMKEKGDIPEGYSVSREKKERFSLILESASTNQTSMYLCASSQTGGPNQPQHFGDGTRLSIL.

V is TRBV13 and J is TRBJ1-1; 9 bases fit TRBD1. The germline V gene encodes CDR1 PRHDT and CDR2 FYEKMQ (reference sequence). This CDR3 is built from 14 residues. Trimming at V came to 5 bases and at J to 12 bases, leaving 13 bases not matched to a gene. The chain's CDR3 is CASSPLTGGWETFF. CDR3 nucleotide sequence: TGTGCCAGCAGCCCCCTGACAGGGGGGTGGGAAACTTTCTTT. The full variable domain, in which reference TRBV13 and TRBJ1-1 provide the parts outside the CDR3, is AAGVIQSPRHLIKEKRETATLKCYPIPRHDTVYWYQQGPGQDPQFLISFYEKMQSDKGSIPDRFSAQQFSDYHSELNMSSLELGDSALYFCASSPLTGGWETFFGQGTRLTVV.

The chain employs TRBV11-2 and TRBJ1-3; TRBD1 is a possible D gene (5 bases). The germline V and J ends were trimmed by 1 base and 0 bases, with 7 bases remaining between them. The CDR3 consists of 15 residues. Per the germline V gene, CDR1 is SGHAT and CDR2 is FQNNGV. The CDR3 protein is CASSLGDSSGNTIYF. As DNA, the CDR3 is TGTGCCAGCAGCTTAGGCGACAGCTCTGGAAACACCATATATTTT.

The CDR3 DNA reads TGTGCCAGTAGTTCAAAGGGGGCCGTGCCCACAGATACGCAGTATTTT. Encoded protein: CASSSKGAVPTDTQYF. The chain combines TRBV19 with TRBJ2-3, with 7 bases fitting TRBD1. Trimming took 5 bases from V and 2 from J; bases not matched to a gene: 10. The CDR3 totals 16 residues. Germline V CDR1 and CDR2: LNHDA, SQIVND (reference sequence).

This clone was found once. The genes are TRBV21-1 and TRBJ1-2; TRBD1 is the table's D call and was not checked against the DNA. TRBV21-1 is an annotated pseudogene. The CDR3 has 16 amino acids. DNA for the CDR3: TGTGCCAGCAGCAACCCCTCCAACAGGGTCGACTATGGCTACACCTTC. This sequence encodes CASSNPSNRVDYGYTF.

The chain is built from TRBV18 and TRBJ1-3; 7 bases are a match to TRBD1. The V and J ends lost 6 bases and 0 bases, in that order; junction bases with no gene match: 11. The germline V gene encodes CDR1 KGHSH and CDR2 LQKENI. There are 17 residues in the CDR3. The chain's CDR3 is CASSTLGTENSGNTIYF. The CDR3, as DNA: TGTGCCAGCTCGACCCTAGGGACAGAGAACTCTGGAAACACCATATATTTT.

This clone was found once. CDR3 sequence reads: CASSPRVDQPQHF. In nucleotides, the CDR3 is TGTGCCAGCAGCCCCAGGGTAGATCAGCCCCAGCATTTT. The gene calls are TRBV4-2 and TRBJ1-5; a weak D match, TRBD1 (5 bases). The V and J ends lost 4 bases and 5 bases respectively, with 9 bases between them. Germline values: CDR1 LGHNA, CDR2 YNFKEQ. This CDR3 region has 13 residues.

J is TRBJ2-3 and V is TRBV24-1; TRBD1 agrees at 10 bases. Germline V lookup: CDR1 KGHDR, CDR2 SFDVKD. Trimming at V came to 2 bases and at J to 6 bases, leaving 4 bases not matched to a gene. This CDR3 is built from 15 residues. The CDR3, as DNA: TGTGCCACCAGTGATTCGGGACAGGGGCTGGATACGCAGTATTTT. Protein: CATSDSGQGLDTQYF.

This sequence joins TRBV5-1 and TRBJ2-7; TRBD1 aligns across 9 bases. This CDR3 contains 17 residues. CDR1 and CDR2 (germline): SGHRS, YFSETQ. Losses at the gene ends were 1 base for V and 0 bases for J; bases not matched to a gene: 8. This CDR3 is CASSLNGRDRVSYEQYF. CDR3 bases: TGCGCCAGCAGCTTGAACGGTCGGGACAGGGTCTCCTACGAGCAGTACTTC.

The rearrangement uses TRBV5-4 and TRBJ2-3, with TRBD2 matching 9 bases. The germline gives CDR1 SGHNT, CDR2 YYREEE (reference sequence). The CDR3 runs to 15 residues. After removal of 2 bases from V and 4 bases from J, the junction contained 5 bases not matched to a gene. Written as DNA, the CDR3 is TGTGCCAGCAGCTTAGGCGGGAGGGCTGCAGATACGCAGTATTTT. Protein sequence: CASSLGGRAADTQYF.